Sequencing of this TCR beta chain was carried out in a study of blood T cell repertoires in COVID-19. Libraries were prepared by immunoSEQ multiplex PCR; TCRdb keeps only in-frame clonotypes and omits some of them. The repertoire holds fewer than 250,000 clones, with about 91% as singletons. The sample comprised peripheral blood. The sequence came from a man aged 30 to 45 with acute or convalescent COVID-19.

CDR3 region: CASSLRPGGVGTDTQYF. The CDR3 DNA sequence: TGTGCCAGCAGCTTAAGGCCAGGGGGCGTCGGGACAGATACGCAGTATTTT. This chain uses TRBV9 with TRBJ2-3, with 8 positions matching TRBD1. Trimming cost V 4 bases and J 3 bases; bases outside gene matches: 13. The CDR3 sequence is 17 residues long. Per germline, CDR1 SGDLS and CDR2 YYNGEE.